This T cell receptor (beta chain) was sequenced in a study of T cell clonotyping in hematopoietic cell transplantation. Using immunoSEQ multiplex PCR, the repertoire was profiled, and TCRdb retains in-frame clones only, with some absent. This table has approximately 22,000 clones, almost 90% appearing once. The time point was: recipient sample about 28 days before transplant, after cytoreduction. Sequences were derived from peripheral blood mononuclear cells, sampled before stem cell transplant. The receptor was isolated from a man in his late teens or twenties with biphenotypic leukemia. Some clones in this sample may be carry-over from other donors' samples.

CDR3 amino acids: CASSLMPGGNQPQHF. DNA for the CDR3: TGCGCCAGCAGCTTAATGCCAGGGGGGAATCAGCCCCAGCATTTT. V is TRBV5-1 and J is TRBJ1-5; 7 nucleotides line up with TRBD1. CDR1 is SGHRS and CDR2 is YFSETQ in the germline V gene. Germline trimming cut 2 bases from V and 4 bases from J; bases unmatched to any gene: 6. CDR3 length equals 15 residues.